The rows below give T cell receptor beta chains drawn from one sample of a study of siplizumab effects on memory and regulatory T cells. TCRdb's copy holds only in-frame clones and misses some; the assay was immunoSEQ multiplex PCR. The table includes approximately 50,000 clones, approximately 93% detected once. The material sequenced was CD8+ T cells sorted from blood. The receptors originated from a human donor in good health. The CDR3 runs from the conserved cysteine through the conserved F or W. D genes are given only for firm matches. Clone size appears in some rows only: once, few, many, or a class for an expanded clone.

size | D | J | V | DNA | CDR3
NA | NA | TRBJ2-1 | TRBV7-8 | TGTGCCAGCGTTGGGGGAATGGGCAAGGTGTACAATGAGCAGTTCTTC | CASVGGMGKVYNEQFF
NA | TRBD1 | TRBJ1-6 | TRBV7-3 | TGTGCCAGCGGTACAGGGGCTAATTCACCCCTCCACTTT | CASGTGANSPLHF
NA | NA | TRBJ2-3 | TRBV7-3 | TGTGCCAGCAGCGACACAGATACGCAGTATTTT | CASSDTDTQYF
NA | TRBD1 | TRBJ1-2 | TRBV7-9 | TGTGCCAGCACCCCTACCATTGACAGGGTAACCTCTACTAACTATGGCTACACCTTC | CASTPTIDRVTSTNYGYTF
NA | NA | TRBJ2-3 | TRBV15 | TGTGCCACCAGCAGAGTAAACAGGGTCTTAGGCACAGATACGCAGTATTTT | CATSRVNRVLGTDTQYF
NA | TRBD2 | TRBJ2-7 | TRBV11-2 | TGTGCCAGCAGCTCGGAACGACTAGCGGGAGGCCCCTACGAGCAGTACTTC | CASSSERLAGGPYEQYF
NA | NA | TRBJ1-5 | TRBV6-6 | TGTGCCAGCAGTTCAACAGCTAGCAATCAGCCCCAGCATTTT | CASSSTASNQPQHF
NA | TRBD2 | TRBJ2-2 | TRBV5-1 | TGCGCCAGCCGCCCATCGGGACTAGCGGGAGGGCCGAGAACCGGGGAGCTGTTTTTT | CASRPSGLAGGPRTGELFF
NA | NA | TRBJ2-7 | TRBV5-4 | TGTGCCAGCAGCTTGACGGGAGACCACTACGAGCAGTACTTC | CASSLTGDHYEQYF
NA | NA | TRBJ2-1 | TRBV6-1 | TGTGCCACCCTGACCTACAATGAGCAGTTCTTC | CATLTYNEQFF
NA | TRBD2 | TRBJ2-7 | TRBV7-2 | TGTGCCAGCAGCCCTGTGGGACTAGCGGGAGTGAACGAGCAGTACTTC | CASSPVGLAGVNEQYF
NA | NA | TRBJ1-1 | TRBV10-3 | TGTGCCTCCGGGGACACTGAAGCTTTCTTT | CASGDTEAFF
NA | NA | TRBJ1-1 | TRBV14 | TGTGCCAGCAGCCCACTGCGCTTGGGGCGGGACACTGAAGCTTTCTTT | CASSPLRLGRDTEAFF
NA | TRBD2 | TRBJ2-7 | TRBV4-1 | TGCGCCAGCAGCCAAGGTGGCGGGAGGTACAACGAGCAGTACTTC | CASSQGGGRYNEQYF
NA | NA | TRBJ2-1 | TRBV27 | TGTGCCAGCAGTTTAGTGTTTAGCAGGGGACCCCATGAGCAGTTCTTC | CASSLVFSRGPHEQFF
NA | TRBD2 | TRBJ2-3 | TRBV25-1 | TGTGCCAGCAGTGAATATCTAGCGGGGAGCACAGATACGCAGTATTTT | CASSEYLAGSTDTQYF
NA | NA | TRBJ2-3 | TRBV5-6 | TGTGCCAGCAGCTTGGCTAGCTCGTACACAGATACGCAGTATTTT | CASSLASSYTDTQYF
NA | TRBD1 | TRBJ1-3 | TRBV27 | TGTGCCAGCAGTACGACAGGGAGGAGAAACACCATATATTTT | CASSTTGRRNTIYF
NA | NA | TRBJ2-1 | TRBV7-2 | TGTGCCAGCAGCTCCAGACCGGCGCTGGATGAGCAGTTCTTC | CASSSRPALDEQFF
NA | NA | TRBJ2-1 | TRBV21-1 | TGTGCCAGCAGCAAATCCCCCGATGAGCAGTTCTTC | CASSKSPDEQFF
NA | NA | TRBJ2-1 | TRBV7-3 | TGTGCCAGCAGCTTAGAAGCGGCGCCCCGGATCAATGAGCAGTTCTTC | CASSLEAAPRINEQFF
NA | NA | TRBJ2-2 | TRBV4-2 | TGTGCCAGCAGCCAAGATTTTAGGGATAACACCGGGGAGCTGTTTTTT | CASSQDFRDNTGELFF
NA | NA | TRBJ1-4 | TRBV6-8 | TGTGCCACCCCGGTACGGCAATGTAATGAAAAACTGTTTTTT | CATPVRQCNEKLFF
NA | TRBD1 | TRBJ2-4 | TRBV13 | TGTGCCAGCAGCGCAGACAGGGATTCAAACATTCAGTACTTC | CASSADRDSNIQYF
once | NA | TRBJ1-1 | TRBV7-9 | TGTGCCAGCAGCTTAGGGGCTGCTGAAGCTTTCTTT | CASSLGAAEAFF
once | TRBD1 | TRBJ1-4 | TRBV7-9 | TGTGCCAGCAGCTATTCAGGGACAGTTCTGTTTTTT | CASSYSGTVLFF
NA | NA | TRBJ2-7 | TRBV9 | TGTGCCAGCAGCGCTTCGGACAGCTCCTACGAGCAGTACTTC | CASSASDSSYEQYF
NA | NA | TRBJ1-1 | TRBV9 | TGTGCCAGCAGCGTAGTTGGGGGTCCCCACTTGAACACTGAAGCTTTCTTT | CASSVVGGPHLNTEAFF
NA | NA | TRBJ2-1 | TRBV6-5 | TGTGCCAGCAGTTATCTCGGGCAGGGCTACAATGAGCAGTTCTTC | CASSYLGQGYNEQFF
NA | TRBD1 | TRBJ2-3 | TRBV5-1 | TGCGCCAGCAGCTTCCGACAGGGGCTGGATACGCAGTATTTT | CASSFRQGLDTQYF
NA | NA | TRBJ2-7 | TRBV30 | TGTGCCTGGAAGACCCGGTACAGCCCCTACGAGCAGTACTTC | CAWKTRYSPYEQYF
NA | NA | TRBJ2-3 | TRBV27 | TGTGCCAGCAGTCTCCGTAATAGGCTGAGTAGCACAGATACGCAGTATTTT | CASSLRNRLSSTDTQYF
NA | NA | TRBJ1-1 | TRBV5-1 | TGCGCCAGCACCAGGACCGGGGGCACTGAAGCTTTCTTT | CASTRTGGTEAFF
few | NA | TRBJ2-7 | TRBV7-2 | TGTGCCAGCACCCTTAGGGCCAGGGGCGGCTACGAGCAGTACTTC | CASTLRARGGYEQYF
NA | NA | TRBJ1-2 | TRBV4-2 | TGTGCCAGCAGCCAAGAACGGACAAACTGGGCCTATGGCTACACCTTC | CASSQERTNWAYGYTF
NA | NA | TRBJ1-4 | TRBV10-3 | TGTGCCATCAGTGCACCCGAACAGGGTGAAAAACTGTTTTTT | CAISAPEQGEKLFF
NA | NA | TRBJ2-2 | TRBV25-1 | TGTGCCAGCAGTGAGTTTGGTTTACCTGGGACCGGGGAGCTGTTTTTT | CASSEFGLPGTGELFF
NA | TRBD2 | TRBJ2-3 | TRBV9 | TGTGCCAGCAACGGGGTAGCGGGAGCTTCAGATACGCAGTATTTT | CASNGVAGASDTQYF
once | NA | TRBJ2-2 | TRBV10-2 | TGCGCCACCCAGAACAGGGCAGGGGAGCTGTTTTTT | CATQNRAGELFF
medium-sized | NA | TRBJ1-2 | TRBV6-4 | TGTGCCAGCAGTGACGGAAACTTGTCTGGCTACACCTTC | CASSDGNLSGYTF
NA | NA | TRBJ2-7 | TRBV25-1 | TGTGCCAGCAGGAAAATTAGCGACGGAGCCTACGAGCAGTACTTC | CASRKISDGAYEQYF
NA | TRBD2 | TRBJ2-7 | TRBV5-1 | TGCGCCAGCAGCCGGGGATTGCCAGCGGGAGAAGGGTCCTACGAGCAGTACTTC | CASSRGLPAGEGSYEQYF
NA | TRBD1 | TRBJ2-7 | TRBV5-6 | TGTGCCAGCAGCTCACACAGGGGGAGCTCCTACGAGCAGTACTTC | CASSSHRGSSYEQYF
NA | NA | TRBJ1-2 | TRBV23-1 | TGCGCCAGCAGTCGCTCCCGGGACACCAACTATGAGTTTGTCTTC | CASSRSRDTNYEFVF
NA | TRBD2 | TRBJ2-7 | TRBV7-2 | TGTGCCAGCAGACCCGGGACTAGCGGATACGAGCAGTACTTC | CASRPGTSGYEQYF
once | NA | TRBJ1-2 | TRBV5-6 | TGTGCCAGCAGCTTGGCCGAAGTTAACTATGGCTACACCTTC | CASSLAEVNYGYTF
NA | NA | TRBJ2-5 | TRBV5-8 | TGTGCCAGCCCCTTTTGCAGTAGAAAAGAGACCCAGTACTTC | CASPFCSRKETQYF
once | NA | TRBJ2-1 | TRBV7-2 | TGTGCCAGCAGCTTAGCGCAGGGGCTGTACAATGAGCAGTTCTTC | CASSLAQGLYNEQFF
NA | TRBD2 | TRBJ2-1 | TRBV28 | TGTGCCAGCAGCCCCGGGAGGGTTGGTTCGTGGCAGTTCTTC | CASSPGRVGSWQFF
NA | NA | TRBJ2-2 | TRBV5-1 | TGCGCCAGCAGCCTCGTCCCCACCGGGGAGCTGTTTTTT | CASSLVPTGELFF
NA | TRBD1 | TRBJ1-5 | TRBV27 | TGTGCCAGCAGTTGGACAGGGGATCAGCCCCAGCATTTT | CASSWTGDQPQHF
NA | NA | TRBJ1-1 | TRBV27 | TGTGCCAGCAGTTTGGGGGATCACACTGAAGCTTTCTTT | CASSLGDHTEAFF
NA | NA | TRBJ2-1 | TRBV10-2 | TGCGCCAGCAGTCACAATGAGCAGTTCTTC | CASSHNEQFF